The 30 T cell receptor beta chains below were found in one sample sequenced in a study of Graves' ophthalmopathy and Graves' hyperthyroidism. TCR beta CDR3 regions were amplified from RNA transcripts. In the first round, RT-PCR was carried out with HTBI primers, and a multiplex PCR formed the second round. Each CDR3 protein gets one entry after TCRdb re-called the multiplex PCR reads with MiXCR. There are over a million distinct CDR3 sequences in the sample; about two fifths occur only once, and more than 9.5% lies in the top ten. The source material was peripheral blood or thyroid tissue (not recorded which). The receptors originated from an adult man with Graves' hyperthyroidism.

Only one count was recorded for this clonotype. The chain is built from TRBV9 and TRBJ1-6; D possibly corresponds to TRBD1 (5 bases). Germline V gene sequence: CDR1 SGDLS, CDR2 YYNGEE. Trimming left V 4 bases short and J 10 bases short, with 15 bases between. The CDR3 contains 14 residues. CDR3: CASSPFSRASPLHF. The CDR3 DNA sequence: TGTGCCAGCAGCCCTTTCAGCAGGGCATCACCCCTCCACTTT. The variable domain in full, with the rest retrieved from reference TRBV9 and TRBJ1-6, is DSGVTQTPKHLITATGQRVTLRCSPRSGDLSVYWYQQSLDQGLQFLIQYYNGEERAKGNILERFSAQQFPDLHSELNLSSLELGDSALYFCASSPFSRASPLHFGNGTRLTVT.

A note on this clonotype: The junction and the germline gene differ at one end; a read error may be behind it. The chain has TRBV10-1 and TRBJ1-5; D gene uncertain. The CDR3 loop spans 13 amino acids. Germline V CDR1 and CDR2: WNHNN, SYGVQD (reference sequence). CDR3 protein: CASSLLGQMPQHF. CDR3 DNA sequence: TGTGCCAGCAGTTTACTTGGGCAAATGCCCCAGCATTTT.

A note on this clonotype: Just one base apart from a much larger clone, this may be a read error. The genes are TRBV7-2 and TRBJ2-2; 9 nucleotides align to TRBD1. This CDR3 has 14 amino acids. The germline V gene encodes CDR1 SGHTA and CDR2 FQGNSA. The junction had 4 bases not matched to a gene; V was cut back by 4 bases and J by 7 bases. CDR3 loop: CASSSGTGHGELFF. CDR3 sequence (DNA): TGTGCCAGCAGCTCTGGGACAGGGCACGGGGAGCTGTTTTTT.

There are a few counts of this clonotype. The chain recombines TRBV28 with TRBJ1-2; 10 bases map to TRBD1. This CDR3 comprises 15 residues. V gave up 7 bases and J gave up 7 bases; unmatched junction bases: 12. In germline, CDR1 is MDHEN, CDR2 SYDVKM. CDR3 bases: TGTGCCAGCATCAACCTCCGGGACAGGGGTGTTGGCTACACCTTC. Translation: CASINLRDRGVGYTF.

The rearrangement joins TRBV6-2 or TRBV6-3 to TRBJ2-7, with 10 bases fitting TRBD1. Germline V gives CDR1 MNHEY, CDR2 SVGEGT. V was clipped by 5 bases and J by 0 bases; unmatched bases: 13. CDR3 length: 18 amino acids. The CDR3 DNA is TGTGCCAGCAGTCATAGACAGGGGGCAGGGGTAAGCTCCTACGAGCAGTACTTC. Its protein is CASSHRQGAGVSSYEQYF.

This chain connects TRBV29-1 to TRBJ2-7; the match to TRBD1 covers 12 bases. Germline CDR1 SQVTM, CDR2 ANQGSEA. CDR3 size: 12 residues. V was clipped by 7 bases and J by 4 bases; unmatched bases: 2. DNA of the CDR3: TGCAGCGAGGGACAGGGGGCTTACGAGCAGTACTTC. The encoded protein is CSEGQGAYEQYF.

This clonotype was recorded many times. V gene TRBV6-5 combines with J gene TRBJ2-5; 8 bases fit TRBD2. Trimming cost V 7 bases and J 2 bases; bases outside gene matches: 6. This CDR3 contains 14 residues. CDR1 and CDR2 (germline): MNHEY, SVGAGI. The DNA for the CDR3 is TGTGCCAGCACTGAGCGGGGGCTGCAAGAGACCCAGTACTTC. Residues: CASTERGLQETQYF.

Note on this clonotype: Just one base apart from a much larger clone, this may be a read error. This rearrangement joins TRBV7-9 to TRBJ1-4; D is undetermined. The CDR3 runs to 18 residues. From germline, CDR1 is SEHNR and CDR2 FQNEAQ (reference sequence). The V gene lost 5 bases and the J gene lost 0 bases, with 19 bases spanning the gap. The CDR3 loop reads CASSQDTGDGATNEKLFF. CDR3 DNA sequence: TGTGCCAGCAGCCAAGATACCGGGGATGGAGCAACTAATGAAAAACTGTTTTTT.

This clonotype occurred many times. This rearrangement joins TRBV15 to TRBJ1-5; unclear D gene. The CDR3 sequence is 12 residues long. V was trimmed by 1 base and J by 3 bases, leaving 1 base between them. Germline V gene lookup returns CDR1 LNHNV and CDR2 YYDKDF (reference sequence). CDR3 sequence (DNA): TGTGCCACCAGCAGAGTCAATCAGCCCCAGCATTTT. It translates to CATSRVNQPQHF.

This clonotype appeared a few times. The chain has TRBV16 and TRBJ1-4; the D is unclear. The CDR3 sequence is 12 residues long. Germline loops: CDR1 KGHSY, CDR2 FQNENV. V lost 1 base, J lost 7 bases, and 4 bases lay in between. The CDR3 loop reads CASSQFSEKLFF. CDR3 sequence (DNA): TGTGCCAGCAGCCAATTTAGTGAAAAACTGTTTTTT. The variable domain in full, completed from reference TRBV16 and TRBJ1-4, reads GEEVAQTPKHLVRGEGQKAKLYCAPIKGHSYVFWYQQVLKNEFKFLISFQNENVFDETGMPKERFSAKCLPNSPCSLEIQATKLEDSAVYFCASSQFSEKLFFGSGTQLSVL.

About this clonotype: This may stem from a read error, because a much larger clone lies one nucleotide away. This chain links TRBV9 with TRBJ2-2, with D unresolved. CDR1 and CDR2 from the germline V gene are SGDLS and YYNGEE. Between the trimmed V and J ends, which lost 5 bases and 7 bases, there was a span of 15 bases. The CDR3 has 14 residues. The CDR3 spells CASRPPSGDGELFF. The CDR3 DNA reads as TGTGCCAGCAGACCGCCCAGTGGGGACGGGGAGCTGTTTTTT.

V and J are TRBV12-3 or TRBV12-4 and TRBJ1-5; no firm D call. The CDR3 is 16 amino acids. V lost 2 bases and J lost 2, with 13 bases in between. CDR3 nucleotide sequence: TGTGCCAGCAGTTTACTCGGGAGCACGGGCAATCAGCCCCAGCATTTT. Protein product: CASSLLGSTGNQPQHF.

This clonotype came up a few times. V and J are TRBV5-1 and TRBJ2-2; 7 positions agree with TRBD1. The CDR3 is 15 residues long. With V trimmed by 5 bases and J by 5 bases, 9 bases remained unmatched. CDR1 SGHRS and CDR2 YFSETQ come from the germline V gene. The DNA of the CDR3 is TGCGCCAGCAGACCCCCGGGACAGAAAACCGGGGAGCTGTTTTTT. Protein: CASRPPGQKTGELFF.

This clonotype was found many times. This chain connects TRBV7-6 to TRBJ1-4; no clear D. Germline CDR1 SGHVS, CDR2 FNYEAQ. This CDR3 spans 16 amino acids. V lost 4 bases, J lost 6 bases, and 18 bases lay in between. CDR3 DNA: TGTGCCAGCAGCTCGACGTTTGACGGGGAGGATGAAAAACTGTTTTTT. This translates into CASSSTFDGEDEKLFF. Using reference TRBV7-6 and TRBJ1-4 for the parts outside the CDR3, the full variable domain is GAGVSQSPRYKVTKRGQDVALRCDPISGHVSLYWYRQALGQGPEFLTYFNYEAQQDKSGLPNDRFSAERPEGSISTLTIQRTEQRDSAMYRCASSSTFDGEDEKLFFGSGTQLSVL.

For this clonotype: The CDR3 does not close with the conserved phenylalanine or tryptophan, likely indicating a read error. V usage is TRBV19 and J usage is TRBJ2-6; possibly TRBD2 for D (5 bases). Germline V CDR1 and CDR2: LNHDA, SQIVND (reference sequence). CDR3 length equals 19 residues. Trimming shortened V by 3 bases and J by 0 bases, and 18 bases separated the two germline ends. CDR3 coding DNA: TGTGCCAGTAGTATTACATCGGGAAGGGCGGGCTCTGGGGCCAACGTCCTGACTTCC. It is translated as CASSITSGRAGSGANVLTS.

This clonotype was observed a handful of times. The chain uses TRBV3-1 and TRBJ1-4; D unresolved. CDR3 length: 15 residues. Trimming pared 1 base from V and 4 bases from J, leaving 10 bases between. Germline CDR1 is LGHDT and CDR2 is YNNKEL (reference sequence). This CDR3 is CASSQGSRFNEKLFF. The DNA for the CDR3 is TGTGCCAGCAGCCAAGGGTCAAGGTTTAATGAAAAACTGTTTTTT.

On this clonotype: This may stem from a read error, because a much larger clone lies one nucleotide away. The CDR3 region is CASSLGGQQRAFF. CDR3 nucleotides: TGTGCCAGCAGTTTAGGCGGGCAGCAGAGGGCTTTCTTT. This chain links TRBV12-3 or TRBV12-4 with TRBJ1-1; D is undetermined. The V and J ends lost 1 base and 11 bases respectively, with 14 bases between them. This CDR3 contains 13 residues.

This clonotype appeared many times. The chain has TRBV24-1 and TRBJ1-5; D not resolved. V was clipped by 1 base and J by 2 bases, with 8 bases between them. CDR3 length: 15 residues. Germline CDR1 is KGHDR and CDR2 is SFDVKD. CDR3 sequence reads: CATSDFLAGNQPQHF. The CDR3 nucleotides read TGTGCCACCAGTGATTTTCTGGCAGGCAATCAGCCCCAGCATTTT.

Worth noting for this clonotype: A read error may produce the germline difference seen at one junction end. J is TRBJ1-2 and V is TRBV5-6, with no clear D. The CDR3 spans 11 residues. Germline V CDR1 and CDR2: SGHDT, YYEEEE. In DNA form, the CDR3 reads TGTGCCAGCGGCTTGCTCGATGGCTACACCTTC. This sequence encodes CASGLLDGYTF.

The count of this clonotype is one. The genes are TRBV10-3 and TRBJ2-5; no reliable D call. The CDR3 totals 13 residues. Germline V gene sequence: CDR1 ENHRY, CDR2 SYGVKD. The V end was cut by 10 bases, the J end by 2 bases, with 14 bases between. The DNA for the CDR3 is TGTGCCAGCAGCCAGTGTAGGCAAGAGACCCAGTACTTC. This sequence encodes CASSQCRQETQYF.

This clonotype appeared many times. The genes are TRBV12-3 or TRBV12-4 and TRBJ1-1; a possible D gene is TRBD1 (5 bases). Trimming cost V 6 bases and J 8 bases, with 10 bases left between them. This CDR3 has 11 amino acids. The DNA for the CDR3 is TGTGCCAGCAGCTGGGGGGAGGAAGCTTTCTTT. Encoded protein: CASSWGEEAFF.

As regards this clonotype: A much larger clone is a single base away; this may be a read error. The genes are TRBV19 and TRBJ1-1; 7 nucleotides align to TRBD1. In germline, CDR1 is LNHDA, CDR2 SQIVND (reference sequence). This CDR3 is 14 amino acids long. V was clipped by 8 bases and J by 3 bases; unmatched bases: 9. The CDR3: CASAVTGRDTEAFF. CDR3 sequence (DNA): TGTGCCAGTGCCGTGACAGGGAGGGACACTGAAGCTTTCTTT.

The table lists this clonotype with many counts. The V and J genes are TRBV19 and TRBJ1-1, with D unclear. The CDR3 runs to 13 residues. CDR1 LNHDA and CDR2 SQIVND come from the germline V gene (reference sequence). V was clipped by 8 bases and J by 5 bases, with 15 bases between them. The CDR3 bases are TGTGCCAGTTCGTCGTCCGGAGTGACTGAAGCTTTCTTT. It encodes CASSSSGVTEAFF.

The chain combines TRBV7-2 with TRBJ1-2; 7 positions match TRBD1. V gave up 5 bases and J gave up 8 bases; unmatched junction bases: 8. In germline, CDR1 is SGHTA, CDR2 FQGNSA. The CDR3 is made up of 13 amino acids. This CDR3 is CASSRQGRGGYTF. The CDR3 coding sequence is TGTGCCAGCAGCAGACAGGGACGCGGGGGCTACACCTTC. Full variable domain (missing parts from reference TRBV7-2 and TRBJ1-2): GAGVSQSPSNKVTEKGKDVELRCDPISGHTALYWYRQSLGQGLEFLIYFQGNSAPDKSGLPSDRFSAERTGGSVSTLTIQRTQQEDSAVYLCASSRQGRGGYTFGSGTRLTVV.

Only a few counts were recorded for this clonotype. The V call is TRBV29-1, the J call TRBJ1-3; D is ambiguous. V lost 0 bases and J lost 0, with 6 bases in between. Germline CDR1 SQVTM, CDR2 ANQGSEA. The CDR3 sequence is 14 residues long. The CDR3 reads CSVEDNHSGNTIYF. DNA for the CDR3: TGCAGCGTTGAAGACAACCACTCTGGAAACACCATATATTTT.

The chain is built from TRBV2 and TRBJ1-5; D is unclear. The V end lost 5 bases, the J end lost 0 bases, and 11 bases lay between the germline ends. CDR1 is SNHLY, CDR2 FYNNEI, per germline. This CDR3 has 15 residues. CDR3 residues: CASSYGIYSNQPQHF. The CDR3 coding sequence is TGTGCCAGCAGTTACGGCATCTATAGCAATCAGCCCCAGCATTTT.

This clonotype was detected many times. Here the CDR3 DNA reads TGCGCCAGCAGCTTGGCCTGGGGGGAAAGCACTGAAGCTTTCTTT. Protein sequence: CASSLAWGESTEAFF. V and J are TRBV5-1 and TRBJ1-1; possible D gene TRBD1, 5 bases. Looked up from germline, CDR1 is SGHRS and CDR2 is YFSETQ. Trimming pared 0 bases from V and 4 bases from J, leaving 13 bases between. The CDR3 runs 15 residues.

This clonotype was recorded a few times. This sequence joins TRBV25-1 and TRBJ1-6; the match to TRBD1 covers 11 bases. Germline values: CDR1 MGHDK, CDR2 SYGVNS. This CDR3 is 15 amino acids long. The J segment lost 9 bases and the V segment lost 6 bases, leaving 7 bases of the junction unmatched. CDR3 nucleotides: TGTGCCAGCAGCGCCAGGACAGGGGGCGGTTCACCCCTCCACTTT. Translated: CASSARTGGGSPLHF.

V and J are TRBV12-3 or TRBV12-4 and TRBJ1-1; the D is unclear. The CDR3 runs 12 residues. V lost 3 bases and J lost 6, with 8 bases in between. CDR3 nucleotide sequence: TGTGCCAGCAGTTTTTTAGTTTCTGAAGCTTTCTTT. Amino acid sequence: CASSFLVSEAFF.

A note on this clonotype: A much larger clone differs by one base, so this may be a read error. This chain joins TRBV7-2 and TRBJ2-7; tentatively, D is TRBD1 (6 bases). This CDR3 has 15 residues. The germline CDR1 and CDR2 sequences are SGHTA and FQGNSA. The V end was cut by 5 bases, the J end by 3 bases, with 17 bases between. The CDR3 DNA sequence: TGTGCCAGCAGCCCAAGGGCAGGGGCTTACTACGAGCAGTACTTC. The encoded protein is CASSPRAGAYYEQYF.